This TCR beta chain was profiled in a study of brain T cells in children with intractable seizures. The germline V gene encodes CDR1 KGHSH and CDR2 LQKENI. Trimming left V 2 bases short and J 7 bases short, with 3 bases between. This CDR3 spans 11 amino acids. The protocol was immunoSEQ multiplex PCR, while the TCRdb copy is restricted to in-frame clones and leaves out a portion. The data contain 340,000 or so clones, approximately 93% of them seen just once; the ten biggest clones take up roughly 5.7%. Time point in this sample: blood from clinic visit 5 months post-surgery; TSC patient then seizure free. Sequencing was limited to surgery cases with top T cell transcript signatures in brain tissue. Before surgery, patients took at least one anti-epileptic drug. A few counts support this clone. Antigen: not known. Study-level results: Clones missing pre-surgery may reflect undersampling of that blood sample. Viral specificity was inferred only from CDR3 similarity; HCMV serostatus was unknown.

Sequenced material: peripheral blood, taken less than 6 months after surgery. The V gene is TRBV18, the J gene TRBJ2-1; D gene uncertain. The sequence derives from a boy under two years old with tuberous sclerosis and intractable seizures. For the CDR3, the DNA is TGTGCCAGCTCACCAGGGAATGAGCAGTTCTTC. Its translation is CASSPGNEQFF.